This entry features one TCR beta chain sequence. The data were taken from a study of shared clonotypes between healthy human individuals. Overall study context: Donors, aged 18 to 49, were a couple of women and three men.

Profiling relied on immunoSEQ multiplex PCR, and the TCRdb table lists in-frame clones only, not all of them. The sample lists 2 million to 3 million clones, roughly 93% occurring once. The sample consisted of naive CD4+ T cells from PBMCs. Described subset: CD45RA+ positively selected. The clonotype was recovered from a man younger than 35 in good health. Some clones in this sample may be carry-over from other donors' samples.

CDR3 in DNA: TGTGCCATCAGTGCCGCCACCGGGACAGCATTCTCTGGAAACACCATATATTTT. Its translation: CAISAATGTAFSGNTIYF. The chain links TRBV10-3 to TRBJ1-3, with 7 bases identical to TRBD1. The germline V gene encodes CDR1 ENHRY and CDR2 SYGVKD. Trimming at V came to 4 bases and at J to 0 bases, leaving 12 bases not matched to a gene. The CDR3 length is 18 residues.